This section outlines one TCR beta chain sequence together with its context. This sample is drawn from a study of blood T cell repertoires in COVID-19. In germline, CDR1 is LNHNV, CDR2 YYDKDF (reference sequence). CDR3 size: 16 residues. Trimming shortened V by 0 bases and J by 5 bases, and 17 bases separated the two germline ends. Generated by immunoSEQ multiplex PCR, the TCRdb table keeps only in-frame clones and is missing some. The repertoire holds some 70,000 clones, with roughly 83% as singletons. The gene calls are TRBV15 and TRBJ2-7; tentative D call: TRBD1 (6 bases). The sequencing input was peripheral blood. The receptor was derived from a man at least 80 years old with acute or convalescent COVID-19. This CDR3 is CATSRDNRAHGDEQYF. The DNA of the CDR3 is TGTGCCACCAGCAGAGACAACAGGGCCCATGGCGACGAGCAGTACTTC.